This T cell receptor (beta chain) is from a study of blood T cell repertoires in COVID-19. Whole-study context: Sources were T cells, B-cell-depleted T cells, or PBMCs; the material itself was cDNA or gDNA.

Clones were sequenced by immunoSEQ multiplex PCR, and TCRdb holds only the in-frame ones, with some missing. The repertoire consists of approximately 230,000 clones, with about nine tenths occurring once and the leading ten covering over 2%. Germline CDR1 reads SGHRS; CDR2 reads YFSETQ. Losses at the gene ends were 0 bases for V and 5 bases for J; bases not matched to a gene: 5. There are 15 residues in the CDR3. The sequencing input was peripheral blood. The origin of this receptor is a man aged 30 to 39 who had recovered from COVID-19. The chain is built from TRBV5-1 and TRBJ2-7, with 10 bases matching TRBD1. CDR3 sequence: CASSLGQGAGDEQYF. The CDR3 DNA sequence: TGCGCCAGCAGCTTGGGACAGGGGGCAGGGGACGAGCAGTACTTC.